Presented here are 32 T cell receptor beta chains from one specimen sequenced in a study of cytotoxic CD8 clonotypes in ibrutinib-treated CLL. Method: immunoSEQ multiplex PCR; TCRdb's copy keeps in-frame clones and lacks some. The repertoire holds 200,000 to 250,000 clones, with 60% to 80% as singletons. The sample consisted of PBMCs, taken after 12 months of ibrutinib treatment. These receptors were collected from a human donor with chronic lymphocytic leukemia.

The chain uses TRBV27 and TRBJ2-7; the D gene is possibly TRBD1 (5 bases). Deletions cut 7 bases from V and 7 bases from J, with 23 bases between. Per germline, CDR1 MNHEY and CDR2 SMNVEV (reference sequence). This CDR3 has 15 residues. In nucleotides, the CDR3 is TGTGCCAGCACCTCCCGCGACAGTCCCGAATGGGAGCAGTACTTC. Its protein is CASTSRDSPEWEQYF.

The chain joins TRBV6-4 to TRBJ2-7; 7 bases map to TRBD2. Germline V lookup: CDR1 MRHNA, CDR2 SNTAGT. J lost 2 bases, V lost 2 bases, and 6 bases had no gene match. The CDR3 length is 15 residues. CDR3 region: CASSDQGGATYEQYF. DNA for the CDR3: TGTGCCAGCAGTGACCAGGGAGGGGCCACCTACGAGCAGTACTTC.

The rearrangement uses TRBV15 and TRBJ2-3; D could derive from TRBD1 or TRBD2 (5 bases each). Germline CDR1 LNHNV, CDR2 YYDKDF (reference sequence). V lost 0 bases, J lost 4 bases, and 14 bases lay in between. The length of the CDR3 is 16 residues. This CDR3 reads CATSRDGGGAADTQYF. CDR3 bases: TGTGCCACCAGCAGAGATGGTGGGGGAGCGGCAGATACGCAGTATTTT.

This rearrangement joins TRBV30 to TRBJ2-3; 7 nucleotides match TRBD2. The ends lost 2 bases at V and 0 bases at J; junction bases unmatched: 2. The CDR3 sequence is 14 residues long. Germline CDR1 and CDR2: GTSNPN and SVGIG (reference sequence). The CDR3 sequence: CAWSMGGSTDTQYF. The CDR3 coding sequence is TGTGCCTGGAGTATGGGGGGGAGCACAGATACGCAGTATTTT.

The chain links TRBV6-1 to TRBJ2-5; D call uncertain. The length of the CDR3 is 13 residues. Trimming removed 7 bases from V and 2 bases from J, with 11 bases in between. Germline-derived CDR1 and CDR2 are MNHNS and SASEGT. The CDR3 loop is CASIRTLQETQYF. DNA for the CDR3: TGTGCCAGCATTAGGACGTTACAAGAGACCCAGTACTTC.

The chain has TRBV4-1 and TRBJ2-5, with unresolved D. This CDR3 region has 13 residues. With 4 bases removed from V and 5 bases from J, the gap between germline ends came to 11 bases. CDR1 and CDR2 (germline): MGHRA, YSYEKL. The CDR3 nucleotides read TGCGCCAGCAGCCCCACAGCTAAGGAGACCCAGTACTTC. Its translation: CASSPTAKETQYF.

The rearrangement uses TRBV9 and TRBJ2-1, with D tentatively TRBD2 (5 bases). Between the trimmed V and J ends, which lost 1 base and 3 bases, there was a span of 11 bases. The CDR3 loop spans 15 amino acids. The germline V gene encodes CDR1 SGDLS and CDR2 YYNGEE. The DNA of the CDR3 is TGTGCCAGCAGCGTAAGCGGACTGGACTACAATGAGCAGTTCTTC. Protein: CASSVSGLDYNEQFF. The full variable domain, rest sourced from reference TRBV9 and TRBJ2-1, is DSGVTQTPKHLITATGQRVTLRCSPRSGDLSVYWYQQSLDQGLQFLIQYYNGEERAKGNILERFSAQQFPDLHSELNLSSLELGDSALYFCASSVSGLDYNEQFFGPGTRLTVL.

The V and J genes are TRBV5-4 and TRBJ2-7, with 7 positions matching TRBD1. V gave up 3 bases and J gave up 11 bases; unmatched junction bases: 14. The CDR3 has 14 residues. The germline V gene encodes CDR1 SGHNT and CDR2 YYREEE (reference sequence). The CDR3 spells CASSSNRQGYLEYF. CDR3 sequence (DNA): TGTGCCAGCAGCTCGAATAGACAGGGTTATTTGGAGTACTTC.

The V and J genes are TRBV30 and TRBJ1-1; D is unclear. The length of the CDR3 is 11 residues. V was shortened by 5 bases and J by 0 bases, with 4 bases between the two germline ends. Germline V gene sequence: CDR1 GTSNPN, CDR2 SVGIG (reference sequence). CDR3: CAWLMNTEAFF. Here the CDR3 DNA reads TGTGCCTGGCTCATGAACACTGAAGCTTTCTTT.

V and J are TRBV18 and TRBJ2-3; no clear D gene. Deletions cut 2 bases from V and 2 bases from J, with 11 bases between. This CDR3 is 15 amino acids long. CDR1 KGHSH and CDR2 LQKENI come from the germline V gene. CDR3 sequence: CASSPSARHTDTQYF. For the CDR3, the DNA is TGTGCCAGCTCACCATCGGCGCGACACACAGATACGCAGTATTTT. The entire variable domain, with the rest obtained from reference TRBV18 and TRBJ2-3, is as follows: NAGVMQNPRHLVRRRGQEARLRCSPMKGHSHVYWYRQLPEEGLKFMVYLQKENIIDESGMPKERFSAEFPKEGPSILRIQQVVRGDSAAYFCASSPSARHTDTQYFGPGTRLTVL.

V and J are TRBV4-3 and TRBJ2-1; TRBD2 aligns across 7 bases. The CDR3 extends over 17 amino acids. J was trimmed by 0 bases and V by 5 bases; bases with no gene match: 10. The germline V gene has CDR1 LGHNA and CDR2 YSLEER. CDR3 bases: TGCGCCAGCAGCTTTGGCCTAGCGGTGGTCTCCTACAATGAGCAGTTCTTC. The encoded protein is CASSFGLAVVSYNEQFF.

The V and J genes are TRBV29-1 and TRBJ1-4; D uncertain. The CDR3 sequence is 14 residues long. The V gene lost 4 bases and the J gene lost 7 bases, with 16 bases spanning the gap. Per germline, CDR1 SQVTM and CDR2 ANQGSEA. The CDR3 bases are TGCAGCGTTGTTCCCGGATCCGGTGGTGAAAAACTGTTTTTT. It is translated as CSVVPGSGGEKLFF.

The V gene is TRBV15, the J gene TRBJ1-1; D is uncertain. V gave up 0 bases and J gave up 0 bases, with 8 bases separating them. This CDR3 region has 15 residues. Per germline, CDR1 LNHNV and CDR2 YYDKDF (reference sequence). The CDR3 region is CATSREGFLNTEAFF. In DNA, the CDR3 is TGTGCCACCAGCAGAGAAGGGTTCTTGAACACTGAAGCTTTCTTT. Combining the CDR3 with reference TRBV15 and TRBJ1-1 gives the whole variable domain DAMVIQNPRYQVTQFGKPVTLSCSQTLNHNVMYWYQQKSSQAPKLLFHYYDKDFNNEADTPDNFQSRRPNTSFCFLDIRSPGLGDTAMYLCATSREGFLNTEAFFGQGTRLTVV.

The CDR3, as DNA: TGTGCCAGCACGGAAGGGGTACATGAAGAGACCCAGTACTTC. Its protein is CASTEGVHEETQYF. The chain combines TRBV6-1 with TRBJ2-5; D is perhaps TRBD1 (5 bases). Germline-derived CDR1 and CDR2 are MNHNS and SASEGT. This CDR3 spans 14 amino acids. V lost 7 bases to trimming and J lost 3 bases, with 15 bases between them.

The chain combines TRBV18 with TRBJ1-4; D unresolved. From germline, CDR1 is KGHSH and CDR2 LQKENI. The CDR3 covers 14 residues. V dropped 3 bases and J dropped 2 bases, with 7 bases sitting between them. CDR3 sequence: CASSPSLTNEKLFF. The CDR3 DNA reads TGTGCCAGCTCACCCTCGCTGACTAATGAAAAACTGTTTTTT.

The chain combines TRBV28 with TRBJ1-5; D is undetermined. The CDR3 extends over 16 amino acids. Looked up from germline, CDR1 is MDHEN and CDR2 is SYDVKM. V shed 8 bases and J shed 0 bases, with 17 bases lying between them. CDR3 sequence: CASPPVGGFSNQPQHF. CDR3 nucleotide sequence: TGTGCCAGCCCTCCGGTTGGCGGGTTTAGCAATCAGCCCCAGCATTTT.

The genes are TRBV30 and TRBJ2-1; possible D gene TRBD2, 7 bases. The CDR3 contains 13 residues. Between the trimmed V and J ends, which lost 7 bases and 6 bases, there was a span of 16 bases. CDR1 is GTSNPN, CDR2 SVGIG, per germline (reference sequence). The CDR3 region is CASTPGGSNEQFF. CDR3 nucleotides: TGTGCCTCAACCCCGGGGGGCTCCAATGAGCAGTTCTTC.

The chain employs TRBV4-3 and TRBJ2-7; 8 positions agree with TRBD2. This CDR3 is 15 amino acids long. From germline, CDR1 is LGHNA and CDR2 YSLEER. V was clipped by 3 bases and J by 4 bases; unmatched bases: 8. The CDR3 nucleotides are TGCGCCAGCAGCCAGGAGCGGGAGTGGGTTTACGAGCAGTACTTC. This sequence encodes CASSQEREWVYEQYF.

The chain is built from TRBV4-3 and TRBJ1-1, with D possibly being TRBD1 (5 bases). Trimming pared 6 bases from V and 2 bases from J, leaving 13 bases between. The CDR3 is made up of 14 amino acids. The V gene's germline CDR1 is LGHNA and CDR2 YSLEER. CDR3 loop: CASSQGLQNTEAFF. In DNA form, the CDR3 reads TGCGCCAGCAGTCAGGGTTTACAAAACACTGAAGCTTTCTTT.

The chain recombines TRBV2 with TRBJ2-4; tentatively, D is TRBD1 (5 bases). This CDR3 contains 20 residues. V dropped 4 bases and J dropped 0 bases, with 25 bases sitting between them. The germline CDR1 and CDR2 sequences are SNHLY and FYNNEI. Here the CDR3 reads CASSATPAPGKGEAKNIQYF. The CDR3 DNA follows: TGTGCCAGCAGTGCGACCCCCGCGCCAGGGAAAGGGGAAGCCAAAAACATTCAGTACTTC.

The rearrangement joins TRBV4-2 to TRBJ1-4; D unresolved. The germline V gene has CDR1 LGHNA and CDR2 YNFKEQ. The CDR3 loop spans 14 amino acids. V lost 0 bases and J lost 2, with 4 bases in between. CDR3 loop: CASSQDRTNEKLFF. Here the CDR3 DNA reads TGTGCCAGCAGCCAAGATCGGACTAATGAAAAACTGTTTTTT.

The J gene is TRBJ2-7, the V gene TRBV4-3; perhaps D is TRBD1 or TRBD2 (5 bases each). Looked up from germline, CDR1 is LGHNA and CDR2 is YSLEER. This CDR3 spans 13 amino acids. The V end lost 1 base, the J end lost 6 bases, and 10 bases lay between the germline ends. The DNA of the CDR3 is TGCGCCAGCAGCCAAGCGATTGGGGGCGAGCAGTACTTC. It yields the protein CASSQAIGGEQYF.

Here the CDR3 reads CASRQLDRVVAGANVLTF. The DNA of the CDR3 is TGTGCCAGCAGACAATTGGACAGGGTAGTGGCTGGGGCCAACGTCCTGACTTTC. This sequence joins TRBV27 and TRBJ2-6; 8 bases are a match to TRBD1. CDR3 length: 18 residues. Germline-derived CDR1 and CDR2 are MNHEY and SMNVEV (reference sequence). V lost 6 bases and J lost 2; bases outside the gene matches: 12.

The chain recombines TRBV7-9 with TRBJ2-7; D gene uncertain. Germline-derived CDR1 and CDR2 are SEHNR and FQNEAQ (reference sequence). Trimming left V 1 base short and J 5 bases short, with 6 bases between. The CDR3 sequence is 12 residues long. DNA of the CDR3: TGTGCCAGCAGCTTAGACGATCACGAGCAGTACTTC. Translating gives CASSLDDHEQYF.

The chain recombines TRBV7-9 with TRBJ1-1; D is unresolved. Trimming removed 1 base at V and 4 bases at J, with 13 bases between. Germline CDR1 reads SEHNR; CDR2 reads FQNEAQ (reference sequence). The CDR3 has 15 amino acids. Written as DNA, the CDR3 is TGTGCCAGCAGCTTAGTAGCGGGGAGAGGCACTGAAGCTTTCTTT. It translates to CASSLVAGRGTEAFF.

The J gene is TRBJ2-7, the V gene TRBV7-3; the D gene could be TRBD1 or TRBD2 (6 bases each). The CDR3 consists of 14 residues. Trimming shortened V by 7 bases and J by 6 bases, and 19 bases separated the two germline ends. Germline V gene lookup returns CDR1 SGHTA and CDR2 FQGTGA. The CDR3 DNA sequence: TGTGCCAGCACCCATGGGCCGGGGGCAACCGAGCAGTACTTC. This translates into CASTHGPGATEQYF. The variable domain in full, with the rest retrieved from reference TRBV7-3 and TRBJ2-7, is GAGVSQTPSNKVTEKGKYVELRCDPISGHTALYWYRQSLGQGPEFLIYFQGTGAADDSGLPNDRFFAVRPEGSVSTLKIQRTERGDSAVYLCASTHGPGATEQYFGPGTRLTVT.

The chain links TRBV7-2 to TRBJ2-5, with D maybe TRBD2 (7 bases). The CDR3 covers 17 residues. V was cut by 0 bases and J by 5 bases, with 19 bases left in between. CDR1 and CDR2 from the germline V gene are SGHTA and FQGNSA. Written as DNA, the CDR3 is TGTGCCAGCAGCTTAGCGTGGGGGGGTAACAGGGTTGAGACCCAGTACTTC. Protein sequence: CASSLAWGGNRVETQYF. Using reference TRBV7-2 and TRBJ2-5 for the parts outside the CDR3, the full variable domain is GAGVSQSPSNKVTEKGKDVELRCDPISGHTALYWYRQSLGQGLEFLIYFQGNSAPDKSGLPSDRFSAERTGGSVSTLTIQRTQQEDSAVYLCASSLAWGGNRVETQYFGPGTRLLVL.

CDR3 sequence (DNA): TGTGCCAGCAGCTTCTCCGGGGATGATGACCAGCATTTT. Translating it yields CASSFSGDDDQHF. This rearrangement joins TRBV11-1 to TRBJ1-5; D unclear. Trimming took off 3 bases at V and 12 bases at J, with 15 bases between the two ends. The germline CDR1 and CDR2 sequences are SGHAT and FQDESV (reference sequence). This CDR3 is built from 13 residues. Supplemented by reference TRBV11-1 and TRBJ1-5, the full variable domain reads EAEVAQSPRYKITEKSQAVAFWCDPISGHATLYWYRQILGQGPELLVQFQDESVVDDSQLPKDRFSAERLKGVDSTLKIQPAELGDSAMYLCASSFSGDDDQHFGDGTRLSIL.

The chain couples TRBV6-6 to TRBJ2-7; TRBD1 matches at 8 bases. The CDR3 is made up of 14 amino acids. Germline V lookup: CDR1 MNHNY, CDR2 SVGAGI (reference sequence). V shed 3 bases, J shed 5 bases, and the junction held 6 bases outside the gene matches. The CDR3 nucleotides read TGTGCCAGCAGTTATTTGGACAGGGAGGACGAGCAGTACTTC. Protein: CASSYLDREDEQYF.

The CDR3 spells CASSSSSGNEQFF. CDR3 in DNA: TGTGCCAGCAGTTCCAGTAGCGGGAATGAGCAGTTCTTC. The chain is built from TRBV7-2 and TRBJ2-1; 7 nucleotides line up with TRBD2. The CDR3 extends over 13 amino acids. V gave up 6 bases and J gave up 7 bases; unmatched junction bases: 6. Germline V lookup: CDR1 SGHTA, CDR2 FQGNSA.

The chain uses TRBV6-5 and TRBJ1-1, with D unclear. This CDR3 has 13 residues. Germline V gives CDR1 MNHEY, CDR2 SVGAGI. Trimming shortened V by 2 bases and J by 6 bases, and 10 bases separated the two germline ends. The CDR3 is CASSYGLAAEAFF. The DNA for the CDR3 is TGTGCCAGCAGTTACGGGCTAGCCGCTGAAGCTTTCTTT.

This clone appeared a single time. The rearrangement links TRBV7-8 to TRBJ1-2; TRBD1 aligns across 8 bases. Germline CDR1 is SGHVS and CDR2 is FQNEAQ. V was clipped by 5 bases and J by 5 bases; unmatched bases: 7. This CDR3 comprises 14 residues. The CDR3 region has the DNA TGTGCCAGCAGCAGAGGACAGGGTGATTATGGCTACACCTTC. It codes for CASSRGQGDYGYTF.